The 22 T cell receptor delta chains given below trace back to one sample, sequenced in a study of Vδ1+ human thymocytes. Study-wide results and limits: Thymic TRG and TRD repertoires appeared highly polyclonal, with Gaussian CDR3 length distributions.

Extracted RNA was reverse transcribed into cDNA. Pooled V-gene forward primers with one constant-region reverse primer generated the CDR3 amplicons by multiplex PCR. TCRdb re-called clones from the multiplex PCR reads using CATT. Of 24,000 or so delta-chain clones listed, 25% to 30% are singletons. The antigens these receptors bind are not known. The sample taken for sequencing was Vdelta1+ gamma-delta thymocytes from the thymus. Subset described: FACS-sorted CD3+ TCRalphabeta- TCRVdelta1+ TCRVdelta2- thymocytes. The origin of the receptors is a boy under two years old who had congenital heart surgery.

This chain links TRDV1 with TRDJ1; 12 bases fit TRDD3. The germline gives CDR1 TSWWSYY, CDR2 QGS. With 1 base clipped from V and 0 bases from J, the junction kept 21 bases outside the gene matches. The CDR3 is made up of 23 amino acids. The CDR3 bases are TGTGCTCTTGGGGAACGGGTGTCCCTGGGGGATACGCCTTATTGGAGGTACACCGATAAACTCATCTTT. Translated: CALGERVSLGDTPYWRYTDKLIF.

This clone was picked up a small number of times. The chain has TRDV1 and TRDJ1, with D possibly being TRDD2 or TRDD3 (8 bases each). Trimming pared 3 bases from V and 4 bases from J, leaving 30 bases between. This CDR3 has 20 amino acids. CDR1 is TSWWSYY and CDR2 is QGS in the germline V gene. CDR3 nucleotide sequence: TGTGCTCTTGGGGACCCTTTTTCTTCCTACCGCTGGGGGAGCGGCGATAAACTCATCTTT. The encoded protein is CALGDPFSSYRWGSGDKLIF.

This clone qualifies as medium-sized. This rearrangement joins TRDV1 to TRDJ1; the match to TRDD2 covers 8 bases. Germline loops: CDR1 TSWWSYY, CDR2 QGS. V trimming: 3 bases; J trimming: 8 bases; junction bases outside the gene matches: 17. The CDR3 sequence is 17 residues long. The CDR3 nucleotides read TGTGCTCTTGGGGAGGCTTCCTACGTTTTCCTCGTACCCAAACTCATCTTT. Translation gives CALGEASYVFLVPKLIF.

With respect to this clone: A read error may explain this, as a much larger clone is one base away. This sample also contains other DNA sequences that code for the same CDR3. The chain links TRDV1 to TRDJ1, with D perhaps TRDD3 (5 bases). The V gene lost 7 bases and the J gene lost 1 base, with 19 bases spanning the gap. Germline CDR1 reads TSWWSYY; CDR2 reads QGS. This CDR3 is built from 16 residues. The CDR3 DNA sequence: TGTGCTCTTGTGGCCGTCCTGGGTGACCCCACCGATAAACTCATCTTT. Its translation is CALVAVLGDPTDKLIF.

This chain joins TRDV1 and TRDJ1; 8 bases fit TRDD3. The V segment lost 5 bases and the J segment 0 bases; nucleotides outside the gene matches: 14. Germline CDR1 TSWWSYY, CDR2 QGS. This CDR3 is 18 amino acids long. This CDR3 is CALGNWGGTPIYTDKLIF. In nucleotides, the CDR3 is TGTGCTCTTGGGAACTGGGGGGGGACTCCCATATACACCGATAAACTCATCTTT.

This clone was observed a handful of times. The gene calls are TRDV1 and TRDJ1; D perhaps matches TRDD3 (5 bases). V shed 4 bases and J shed 0 bases, with 24 bases lying between them. The CDR3 runs to 19 residues. Germline CDR1 TSWWSYY, CDR2 QGS. CDR3 loop: CALGVYSPGGSPYTDKLIF. The CDR3 DNA is TGTGCTCTTGGGGTCTATTCCCCCGGGGGTTCCCCGTACACCGATAAACTCATCTTT.

As to this clone: Other nucleotide sequences from this sample produce the same CDR3. This chain connects TRDV1 to TRDJ1; a weak D match, TRDD3 (6 bases). The V gene's germline CDR1 is TSWWSYY and CDR2 QGS. The CDR3 loop spans 22 amino acids. Trimming took off 3 bases at V and 7 bases at J, with 39 bases between the two ends. CDR3 sequence (DNA): TGTGCTCTTGGGGACACCTACCCAGTTCCTCGAGTACTGGGACCCCAAGTGTTTAAACTCATCTTT. Amino acid sequence: CALGDTYPVPRVLGPQVFKLIF.

This chain connects TRDV1 to TRDJ1; 7 bases match TRDD3. The length of the CDR3 is 18 residues. CDR1 is TSWWSYY, CDR2 QGS, per germline. V was pared by 0 bases and J by 11 bases, with 21 bases of the junction left unmatched. CDR3 DNA: TGTGCTCTTGGGGAACTCGACTTCCGGGGGGCGACTGGGGTCCTGCTCATCTTT. Translating it yields CALGELDFRGATGVLLIF.

Comments on this clone: This likely stems from a read error, as it lies one base from a far larger clone. J is TRDJ3 and V is TRDV2; TRDD3 might be the D (5 bases). Germline V gives CDR1 GEAIGNYY, CDR2 EKD. There are 19 residues in the CDR3. V was shortened by 5 bases and J by 1 base, with 20 bases between the two germline ends. DNA of the CDR3: TGTGCCTGTGCCACTGATGATATCTTGGGGTCCTGGGACACCCGACAGATGTTTTTC. Its translation is CACATDDILGSWDTRQMFF.

The chain employs TRDV1 and TRDJ1; possible D gene TRDD2, 5 bases. Germline CDR1 is TSWWSYY and CDR2 is QGS. Trimming cost V 3 bases and J 4 bases, with 24 bases left between them. The CDR3 sequence is 18 residues long. The CDR3 reads CALGDNLRLGLRGDKLIF. The CDR3, as DNA: TGTGCTCTTGGGGACAACCTTCGCCTTGGGTTACGCGGCGATAAACTCATCTTT.

A remark on this clone: This may be a read error, as it is one base from a much larger clone. The chain recombines TRDV1 with TRDJ1; 9 nucleotides line up with TRDD3. The CDR3 runs to 21 residues. Germline V gene data show CDR1 as TSWWSYY and CDR2 as QGS. The CDR3 DNA reads as TGTGCTCCTGGGGAACGTCTCACCTACAGCTGGGGGATCACACACACCGATAAACTCATCTTT. Its protein is CAPGERLTYSWGITHTDKLIF.

A note on this clone: This may arise from a read error, as a much more abundant clone is one base away. The rearrangement joins TRDV2 to TRDJ1; D not certain. V dropped 0 bases and J dropped 8 bases, with 27 bases sitting between them. This CDR3 has 18 amino acids. Germline V gene sequence: CDR1 GEAIGNYY, CDR2 EKD. The CDR3 loop is CACDTVIEGFLAPWKLIF. Here the CDR3 DNA reads TGTGCCTGTGACACCGTCATTGAGGGTTTTCTAGCACCCTGGAAACTCATCTTT.

As regards this clone: Compared with germline, one end of the junction differs, possibly owing to a read error. The chain is built from TRDV1 and TRDJ1; TRDD3 matches at 8 bases. This CDR3 has 17 residues. Germline V gene data show CDR1 as TSWWSYY and CDR2 as QGS. The CDR3 coding sequence is TGTGCTCTTAGGGAACTTTCCGTACTGGGGGACACCGATAAACTCATCTTT. It yields the protein CALRELSVLGDTDKLIF.

The J gene is TRDJ1, the V gene TRDV1, with unresolved D. Germline CDR1 and CDR2: TSWWSYY and QGS. V lost 4 bases and J 3 bases, leaving 15 bases between the germline ends. The CDR3 contains 15 residues. This chain's CDR3 is CALGGGIIQADKLIF. The DNA for the CDR3 is TGTGCTCTTGGGGGAGGAATAATACAGGCCGATAAACTCATCTTT.

This clone was detected only a few times. The chain is built from TRDV1 and TRDJ1; TRDD3 matches at 10 bases. Germline lookup yields CDR1 TSWWSYY and CDR2 QGS. CDR3 length: 32 amino acids. The V segment lost 0 bases and the J segment 0 bases; nucleotides outside the gene matches: 49. CDR3: CALGELKIGGWGYPTVLGDAPARPEYTDKLIF. The CDR3 DNA reads TGTGCTCTTGGGGAACTCAAAATTGGCGGATGGGGGTATCCTACTGTACTGGGGGATGCCCCGGCGAGACCCGAGTACACCGATAAACTCATCTTT.

The J gene is TRDJ1, the V gene TRDV1, with 9 bases lining up with TRDD3. The ends lost 0 bases at V and 0 bases at J; junction bases unmatched: 11. The CDR3 is 19 residues long. Looked up from germline, CDR1 is TSWWSYY and CDR2 is QGS. CDR3 sequence reads: CALGELPLGDKRDTDKLIF. CDR3 in DNA: TGTGCTCTTGGGGAACTGCCCTTGGGGGATAAGAGGGACACCGATAAACTCATCTTT.

As for this clone: The same CDR3 also results from other DNA sequences found in this sample. The V call is TRDV1, the J call TRDJ1, with a possible D match to TRDD2 (7 bases). CDR3 length: 16 amino acids. Germline V gives CDR1 TSWWSYY, CDR2 QGS. The V gene lost 4 bases and the J gene lost 2 bases, with 17 bases spanning the gap. Here the CDR3 DNA reads TGTGCTCTTGGGGTTCCTACGGGGGACCCTACCGATAAACTCATCTTT. Its protein product is CALGVPTGDPTDKLIF.

A remark on this clone: One end of the junction varies from germline; a read error may be responsible. Other DNA sequences in this specimen translate into the identical CDR3. The chain employs TRDV1 and TRDJ1; 11 bases align to TRDD3. This CDR3 contains 19 residues. Per germline, CDR1 TSWWSYY and CDR2 QGS. The CDR3 loop is CALGVRPSLWGIRTDKLIF. The CDR3, as DNA: TGTGCCCTTGGGGTCCGCCCCTCTTTGTGGGGGATACGTACCGATAAACTCATCTTT.

In this sample, this clone is medium-sized. The V call is TRDV1, the J call TRDJ1; weak D call: TRDD3 (9 bases). V was shortened by 2 bases and J by 3 bases, with 34 bases between the two germline ends. The germline CDR1 and CDR2 sequences are TSWWSYY and QGS. This CDR3 comprises 22 residues. The CDR3 sequence: CALGEGTSYVLLGDPGADKLIF. Here the CDR3 DNA reads TGTGCTCTTGGGGAAGGGACTTCCTACGTCCTACTGGGGGACCCCGGGGCCGATAAACTCATCTTT.

This clone turned up a few times. The sample contains more than one DNA sequence encoding this CDR3. The chain carries TRDV1 and TRDJ1; 7 positions match TRDD3. Trimming took 2 bases from V and 4 from J; bases not matched to a gene: 16. Per the germline V gene, CDR1 is TSWWSYY and CDR2 is QGS. The CDR3 has 18 amino acids. Written as DNA, the CDR3 is TGTGCTCTTGGGGAAGGTAAGGGGATAGGATTTCTGGGCGATAAACTCATCTTT. It is translated as CALGEGKGIGFLGDKLIF.

This rearrangement joins TRDV1 to TRDJ1; TRDD3 is a possible D gene (8 bases). The CDR3 is made up of 22 amino acids. V was shortened by 2 bases and J by 6 bases, with 37 bases between the two germline ends. Germline CDR1 reads TSWWSYY; CDR2 reads QGS. CDR3 sequence reads: CALGELRPSSNELGAPLYKLIF. The DNA of the CDR3 is TGTGCTCTTGGGGAATTACGGCCTTCCTCAAATGAACTGGGGGCCCCCCTATATAAACTCATCTTT.

This clone showed up just a few times. A much larger clone differs by one base, so this may be a read error. Other DNA sequences in this sample translate to the same CDR3. The chain carries TRDV1 and TRDJ1; 7 bases are a match to TRDD3. The V and J ends lost 1 base and 0 bases, in that order; junction bases with no gene match: 14. The germline V gene has CDR1 TSWWSYY and CDR2 QGS. CDR3 length: 19 residues. The CDR3 nucleotides are TGTGCTCTTGGGGAACGTCCTGGAGGATACGCGGATAACACCGATAAACTCATCTTT. Protein: CALGERPGGYADNTDKLIF.